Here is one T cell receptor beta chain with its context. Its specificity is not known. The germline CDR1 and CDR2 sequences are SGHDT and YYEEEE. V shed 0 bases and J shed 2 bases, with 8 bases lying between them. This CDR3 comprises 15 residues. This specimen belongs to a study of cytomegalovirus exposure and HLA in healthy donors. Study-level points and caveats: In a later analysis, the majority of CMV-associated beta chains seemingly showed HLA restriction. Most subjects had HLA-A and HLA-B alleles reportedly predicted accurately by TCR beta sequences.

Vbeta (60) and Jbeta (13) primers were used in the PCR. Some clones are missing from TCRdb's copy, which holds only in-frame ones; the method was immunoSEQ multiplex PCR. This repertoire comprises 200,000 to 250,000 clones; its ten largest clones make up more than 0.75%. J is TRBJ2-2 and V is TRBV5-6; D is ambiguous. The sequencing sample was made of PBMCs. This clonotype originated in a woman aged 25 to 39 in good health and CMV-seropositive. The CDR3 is CASSLAQSNTGELFF. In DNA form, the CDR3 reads TGTGCCAGCAGCTTGGCACAGAGCAACACCGGGGAGCTGTTTTTT.